The T cell receptor beta chain described here comes from a study of PD-1 blockade in classical Hodgkin lymphoma. Brentuximab vedotin exposure varied, and every patient relapsed after autologous stem cell transplantation. This CDR3 is built from 15 residues. From germline, CDR1 is MDHEN and CDR2 SYDVKM. V gave up 6 bases and J gave up 0 bases, with 15 bases separating them. The method was immunoSEQ multiplex PCR; TCRdb's version includes in-frame clones alone and lacks a portion of them. The repertoire holds about 4,700 clones, with around 66% as singletons. Sample: peripheral blood mononuclear cells (PBMCs), taken before the second cycle of nivolumab. The chain recombines TRBV28 with TRBJ2-7, with D perhaps TRBD1 or TRBD2 (6 bases each). The source is a human donor with classical Hodgkin lymphoma. The CDR3 DNA reads TGTGCCAGCAGCCCGGGGGCGGTAAGCTCCTACGAGCAGTACTTC. This gives the protein CASSPGAVSSYEQYF.